This T cell receptor (beta chain) is from a study of T cell changes during pregnancy in multiple sclerosis. CDR1 and CDR2 (germline): MNHEY, SVGAGI. The CDR3 extends over 16 amino acids. V lost 2 bases and J lost 2, with 15 bases in between. The assay was immunoSEQ multiplex PCR, and TCRdb's table has in-frame clones only and misses some. Of approximately 30,000 clones detected, 85% to 95% appear once; the ten largest clones hold around 0.43%. The chain has TRBV6-5 and TRBJ2-5; D is ambiguous. The sequencing used CD4+ T cells from peripheral blood mononuclear cells, collected after pregnancy. The sequence came from a female donor with multiple sclerosis, enrolled in a pregnancy study. The CDR3, as DNA: TGTGCCAGCAGTTACCCCCTTTCCTATAGTCAAGAGACCCAGTACTTC. It specifies CASSYPLSYSQETQYF.